This T cell receptor beta chain was sequenced during a study of early stage breast cancer tumors. Background on the study: About 70% of the 16 invasive tumors were ER+, PR+ and HER2-. Average read coverage per sample was approximately 9.1-fold. Study-level points and caveats: Commonly generated sequences made up most enriched TCRB sequences shared between patients.

This clone is a singleton in its sample. The target antigen is unknown. Blood replicates held 0.5 ug DNA, tumor or normal breast roughly 1.5 ug, two each. Method: immunoSEQ multiplex PCR; TCRdb's copy keeps in-frame clones and lacks some. The sample shows 25,000 to 30,000 clones, just under 85% of them seen only once. Germline loops: CDR1 LNHDA, CDR2 SQIVND (reference sequence). V was clipped by 4 bases and J by 2 bases, with 14 bases between them. The CDR3 has 16 residues. V is TRBV19 and J is TRBJ2-2; D might be TRBD2 (6 bases). Sequencing used blood. The sequence was collected from a person aged 45 to 59 with breast cancer. The CDR3 loop reads CASSSGLAINTGELFF. Written as DNA, the CDR3 is TGTGCCAGTAGTAGCGGTCTAGCGATTAACACCGGGGAGCTGTTTTTT.